This TCR beta chain was identified in a study of blood T cells in healthy people across ages. Sample-barcoded 5' priming and a J-beta primer mix drove a second PCR of roughly 7 to 11 cycles. MiXCR, applied by TCRdb to the 5' RACE reads, yields one record per CDR3 protein. In the table there are some 800,000 distinct CDR3 sequences, roughly 25% of which are singletons. Looked up from germline, CDR1 is SNHLY and CDR2 is FYNNEI. This CDR3 comprises 14 residues. Of note for this clonotype: Its antigen remains unknown. The junction and the germline gene differ at one end; a read error may be behind it.

Study observations and caveats: As age increased, TCR beta diversity per million T cells fell in a roughly linear fashion. Without sorted subsets, naive and antigen-experienced compartments could not be conclusively compared.

These data were also filed under a second study, of T cells of mothers and their children. That publication notes: Slightly, though not significantly, more overlap was seen in related than in unrelated mother-child pairs.

This TCR was sampled from a boy aged 10-17 years in good health. Sequenced material: blood. The chain employs TRBV2 and TRBJ2-7; D unclear. Here the CDR3 reads CASTEESISYEQYF. The DNA for the CDR3 is TGTGCCAGCACTGAAGAAAGCATTTCCTACGAGCAGTACTTC.